The 18 T cell receptor beta chains reported below all come from one sample, sequenced in a study of shared clonotypes between healthy human individuals. The assay was immunoSEQ multiplex PCR, and TCRdb's table has in-frame clones only and misses some. The table records about 520,000 clones, about 96% of them present only once. The sample consisted of naive CD4+ T cells sorted from blood. As for subset: CD45RA+ positively selected. The origin of the receptors is a woman in her 30s in good health.

V usage is TRBV2 and J usage is TRBJ2-7, with 8 bases identical to TRBD2. The CDR3 contains 16 residues. Trimming removed 6 bases from V and 2 bases from J; junction bases left unmatched: 12. Germline lookup yields CDR1 SNHLY and CDR2 FYNNEI. In DNA form, the CDR3 reads TGTGCCAGCAGCTCTCCGAGTAGCGGGACCGCCTACGAGCAGTACTTC. This sequence encodes CASSSPSSGTAYEQYF.

The chain couples TRBV28 to TRBJ1-2, with D tentatively TRBD1 (5 bases). The germline CDR1 and CDR2 sequences are MDHEN and SYDVKM. V was pared by 2 bases and J by 10 bases, with 17 bases between. The CDR3 covers 14 residues. CDR3 sequence (DNA): TGTGCCAGCAGTTTACCGGTGGGGCAGAGGGACTACACCTTC. Protein product: CASSLPVGQRDYTF.

The gene calls are TRBV2 and TRBJ1-5; 8 bases align to TRBD1. This CDR3 contains 19 residues. Per germline, CDR1 SNHLY and CDR2 FYNNEI. V shed 0 bases, J shed 0 bases, and the junction held 10 bases outside the gene matches. CDR3 nucleotides: TGTGCCAGCAGTGAAGCGCTTTTCAGGGGGCCTAATAGCAATCAGCCCCAGCATTTT. Protein sequence: CASSEALFRGPNSNQPQHF.

This chain connects TRBV7-2 to TRBJ2-7, with TRBD1 as a possible D gene (5 bases). With 3 bases removed from V and 1 base from J, the gap between germline ends came to 16 bases. The CDR3 is 16 amino acids. Germline V gene sequence: CDR1 SGHTA, CDR2 FQGNSA. The CDR3 sequence is CASSFPQGSMSYEQYF. Written as DNA, the CDR3 is TGTGCCAGCAGCTTCCCCCAGGGAAGTATGTCCTACGAGCAGTACTTC. The variable domain in full, with the rest retrieved from reference TRBV7-2 and TRBJ2-7, is GAGVSQSPSNKVTEKGKDVELRCDPISGHTALYWYRQSLGQGLEFLIYFQGNSAPDKSGLPSDRFSAERTGGSVSTLTIQRTQQEDSAVYLCASSFPQGSMSYEQYFGPGTRLTVT.

This chain connects TRBV7-9 to TRBJ2-2; 8 positions agree with TRBD2. Trimming removed 0 bases from V and 4 bases from J; junction bases left unmatched: 1. This CDR3 is built from 15 residues. Germline CDR1 SEHNR, CDR2 FQNEAQ (reference sequence). This chain's CDR3 is CASSLAGTSTGELFF. Written as DNA, the CDR3 is TGTGCCAGCAGCTTAGCAGGGACTAGCACCGGGGAGCTGTTTTTT. The full variable domain, in which reference TRBV7-9 and TRBJ2-2 provide the parts outside the CDR3, is DTGVSQNPRHKITKRGQNVTFRCDPISEHNRLYWYRQTLGQGPEFLTYFQNEAQLEKSRLLSDRFSAERPKGSFSTLEIQRTEQGDSAMYLCASSLAGTSTGELFFGEGSRLTVL.

The chain carries TRBV15 and TRBJ2-3, with D maybe TRBD2 (5 bases). This CDR3 has 17 residues. V lost 5 bases, J lost 1 base, and 19 bases lay in between. Germline V gene lookup returns CDR1 LNHNV and CDR2 YYDKDF (reference sequence). The CDR3: CATSPSRNSGGTDTQYF. The CDR3 DNA reads TGTGCCACCAGCCCCTCCAGGAACAGCGGAGGCACAGATACGCAGTATTTT.

The chain recombines TRBV7-2 with TRBJ1-5; the D is unclear. V lost 1 base and J lost 7, with 14 bases in between. CDR1 SGHTA and CDR2 FQGNSA come from the germline V gene. The CDR3 runs 15 residues. The CDR3 sequence: CASSLGGTVLQPQHF. In nucleotides, the CDR3 is TGTGCCAGCAGCTTAGGTGGAACGGTACTGCAGCCCCAGCATTTT. The full variable domain, completed using reference TRBV7-2 and TRBJ1-5, is GAGVSQSPSNKVTEKGKDVELRCDPISGHTALYWYRQSLGQGLEFLIYFQGNSAPDKSGLPSDRFSAERTGGSVSTLTIQRTQQEDSAVYLCASSLGGTVLQPQHFGDGTRLSIL.

This clone was recorded only once. V gene TRBV19 combines with J gene TRBJ2-1; TRBD2 matches 9 bases. The V and J ends lost 4 bases and 4 bases, in that order; junction bases with no gene match: 5. Germline CDR1 LNHDA, CDR2 SQIVND (reference sequence). This CDR3 is built from 15 residues. The CDR3 here is CASSTTSGPYNEQFF. CDR3 coding DNA: TGTGCCAGTAGTACAACTAGCGGGCCTTACAATGAGCAGTTCTTC.

The chain links TRBV29-1 to TRBJ2-3; D is uncertain. From germline, CDR1 is SQVTM and CDR2 ANQGSEA. V was clipped by 7 bases and J by 0 bases, with 11 bases between them. CDR3 length: 13 amino acids. CDR3 bases: TGCAGCGCTGAGAAGGGAAGCACAGATACGCAGTATTTT. Translating it yields CSAEKGSTDTQYF.

The chain combines TRBV13 with TRBJ2-3; D call uncertain. This CDR3 contains 12 residues. The germline V gene has CDR1 PRHDT and CDR2 FYEKMQ (reference sequence). Trimming took 2 bases from V and 4 from J, leaving 4 bases between them. This CDR3 reads CASSLSADTQYF. The CDR3 nucleotides read TGTGCCAGCAGCTTAAGCGCAGATACGCAGTATTTT.

J is TRBJ1-2 and V is TRBV2; D is ambiguous. CDR1 is SNHLY and CDR2 is FYNNEI in the germline V gene. This CDR3 has 14 amino acids. V lost 7 bases and J 7 bases, leaving 19 bases between the germline ends. This chain's CDR3 is CASTPHGVSAGYTF. In nucleotides, the CDR3 is TGTGCCAGCACCCCCCACGGTGTTTCGGCTGGCTACACCTTC.

The V gene is TRBV28, the J gene TRBJ1-6, with D possibly TRBD1 on 5 matching bases. This CDR3 contains 16 residues. The V end was cut by 0 bases, the J end by 3 bases, with 9 bases between. Germline CDR1 and CDR2: MDHEN and SYDVKM. CDR3 nucleotides: TGTGCCAGCAGTTTATGGACAGACTACTATAATTCACCCCTCCACTTT. Its translation is CASSLWTDYYNSPLHF.

CDR3 in amino acids: CASSPLLAGGVNEQFF. The CDR3 DNA sequence: TGTGCCAGCAGCCCTCTCCTAGCGGGAGGAGTCAATGAGCAGTTCTTC. J is TRBJ2-1 and V is TRBV9; 11 nucleotides line up with TRBD2. CDR1 is SGDLS, CDR2 YYNGEE, per germline. V trimming: 4 bases; J trimming: 6 bases; junction bases outside the gene matches: 9. This CDR3 is 16 amino acids long.

The chain links TRBV4-1 to TRBJ1-6; 9 positions match TRBD1. The CDR3 is 17 amino acids. Germline CDR1 MGHRA, CDR2 YSYEKL. The V gene end was trimmed by 3 bases and the J gene end by 0 bases; junction bases not matched to a gene: 3. CDR3: CASSQGTGRSYNSPLHF. As DNA, the CDR3 is TGCGCCAGCAGCCAGGGGACAGGGCGCTCCTATAATTCACCCCTCCACTTT.

The chain uses TRBV6-5 and TRBJ1-2; no clear D gene. Germline V gene sequence: CDR1 MNHEY, CDR2 SVGAGI. The V and J ends lost 2 bases and 0 bases respectively, with 7 bases between them. The CDR3 is 14 residues long. The CDR3 sequence is CASSYIPANYGYTF. The CDR3 nucleotides read TGTGCCAGCAGTTACATCCCCGCTAACTATGGCTACACCTTC.

The chain recombines TRBV28 with TRBJ2-3; no reliable D call. Germline CDR1 MDHEN, CDR2 SYDVKM. V was shortened by 5 bases and J by 6 bases, with 6 bases between the two germline ends. This CDR3 has 11 amino acids. The DNA for the CDR3 is TGTGCCAGCAGTACAATGGATACGCAGTATTTT. It encodes CASSTMDTQYF.

This chain links TRBV6-6 with TRBJ1-5, with D perhaps matching TRBD1 (5 bases). V was cut by 8 bases and J by 3 bases, with 14 bases left in between. The CDR3 runs to 14 residues. The germline V gene encodes CDR1 MNHNY and CDR2 SVGAGI (reference sequence). CDR3 protein: CASDRRDDNQPQHF. The CDR3 nucleotides are TGTGCCAGCGACAGACGGGATGACAATCAGCCCCAGCATTTT.

The V call is TRBV15, the J call TRBJ2-5; 7 positions match TRBD2. This CDR3 region has 15 residues. Germline-derived CDR1 and CDR2 are LNHNV and YYDKDF (reference sequence). The trim removed 2 bases at V and 6 bases at J, leaving 9 bases unmatched. DNA for the CDR3: TGTGCCACCAGCAGATCGGGGGGTCTTTCGAAGACCCAGTACTTC. This codes for CATSRSGGLSKTQYF.